Listed below are T cell receptor beta chains from one sample, sequenced in a study of sequential checkpoint blockade in melanoma. Clones were sequenced by immunoSEQ multiplex PCR, and TCRdb holds only the in-frame ones, with some missing. The table lists over 6,500 clones, 60% of them singletons, with about 8.4% in the top ten. Sequenced material: CD8+ T cells sorted from blood (inferred from file names), taken from a patient given nivolumab and ipilimumab in sequence. The receptors originated from a human donor with melanoma. The conserved cysteine and the conserved F or W are not part of the CDR3 here. The order of the fields is J gene, clone size, V gene, CDR3 protein. The size field is filled for only some rows; it gives once, few, many or a size class.

J: TRBJ2-7
size: once
V: TRBV6-5
CDR3: ASSYTQGYEQY

J: TRBJ1-2
size: few
V: TRBV6-5
CDR3: ASSYSGDSLYGYT

J: TRBJ2-1
size: -
V: TRBV18
CDR3: ASSVVGSYNEQF

J: TRBJ2-1
size: once
V: TRBV5-6
CDR3: ASSFPRDRGKGSYNEQF

J: TRBJ1-1
size: once
V: TRBV30
CDR3: AWRNGGGATEAF

J: TRBJ2-7
size: few
V: TRBV4-2
CDR3: ASSPQGKVYEQY

J: TRBJ1-2
size: -
V: TRBV25-1
CDR3: ASSERGDSYGYT

J: TRBJ2-7
size: -
V: TRBV5-4
CDR3: ASSLGGRGREQY

J: TRBJ1-5
size: -
V: TRBV7-6
CDR3: ASSTGNQPQH

J: TRBJ2-7
size: -
V: TRBV7-9
CDR3: ASSGRPVNEQY

J: TRBJ1-2
size: -
V: TRBV5-1
CDR3: ASSPTAGGKDYGYT

J: TRBJ2-1
size: -
V: TRBV9
CDR3: ASSVSAGAQRGGEQF

J: TRBJ2-7
size: once
V: TRBV4-1
CDR3: ASSLAPGQGGYEQY

J: TRBJ1-1
size: few
V: TRBV29-1
CDR3: SGGTGDPEAF

J: TRBJ1-4
size: few
V: TRBV4-3
CDR3: ASSLIRGAEKLF

J: TRBJ1-1
size: -
V: TRBV4-3
CDR3: ASSHRVGTEAF

J: TRBJ1-1
size: once
V: TRBV11-2
CDR3: ASSLLTWTEAF

J: TRBJ1-1
size: -
V: TRBV28
CDR3: ASSLGGTGHTEAF

J: TRBJ2-7
size: -
V: TRBV5-1
CDR3: ASSDAPIQEFYEQY

J: TRBJ2-7
size: few
V: TRBV4-2
CDR3: ASSQGLAGAYEQY